This entry lists 23 T cell receptor beta chains sequenced from one sample in a study of blood T cell repertoires in COVID-19. Measured with immunoSEQ multiplex PCR; TCRdb has only the in-frame clones, and not every one. The sample lists 50,000 or so clones, more than 75% occurring once. Sequenced: peripheral blood. The receptors originated from a human donor in a cohort sampled during active COVID-19.

As to this clone: This CDR3 is also generated by other DNA sequences in the sample. The chain joins TRBV28 to TRBJ2-7, with TRBD1 identical over 7 bases. After removal of 4 bases from V and 1 base from J, the junction contained 1 base not matched to a gene. Germline loops: CDR1 MDHEN, CDR2 SYDVKM. The CDR3 spans 13 residues. In nucleotides, the CDR3 is TGTGCCAGCAGTTCGGGACAGTCCTACGAGCAGTACTTC. Translation gives CASSSGQSYEQYF.

This clone is a singleton in its sample. The chain recombines TRBV4-1 with TRBJ1-3; D unresolved. The V gene lost 0 bases and the J gene lost 4 bases, with 4 bases spanning the gap. Looked up from germline, CDR1 is MGHRA and CDR2 is YSYEKL. The CDR3 runs to 13 residues. CDR3 nucleotide sequence: TGCGCCAGCAGCCAAGATGAGGGAAACACCATATATTTT. The encoded protein is CASSQDEGNTIYF.

This clone was found once. V and J are TRBV3-1 (or the pseudogene TRBV3-2) and TRBJ2-1; D perhaps matches TRBD2 (7 bases). The germline V gene has CDR1 LGHDT and CDR2 YNNKEL (reference sequence). V lost 1 base and J 4 bases, leaving 20 bases between the germline ends. The CDR3 covers 18 residues. CDR3 in amino acids: CASSQVTGGRGRYNEQFF. CDR3 DNA: TGTGCCAGCAGCCAAGTTACGGGGGGCAGGGGAAGGTACAATGAGCAGTTCTTC.

This sequence joins TRBV24-1 and TRBJ2-3; 10 bases fit TRBD2. The V segment lost 3 bases and the J segment 6 bases; nucleotides outside the gene matches: 8. The CDR3 contains 16 residues. Germline V gene lookup returns CDR1 KGHDR and CDR2 SFDVKD. DNA for the CDR3: TGTGCCACCAGTGATCCCACGGGACTAGCGACCGATACGCAGTATTTT. Amino acid sequence: CATSDPTGLATDTQYF.

The chain joins TRBV18 to TRBJ1-3, with D maybe TRBD1 (6 bases). Germline V gene data show CDR1 as KGHSH and CDR2 as LQKENI. Trimming took 3 bases from V and 2 from J, leaving 14 bases between them. This CDR3 spans 16 amino acids. The CDR3 sequence: CASSPTGKGPGNTIYF. The CDR3 DNA follows: TGTGCCAGCTCACCCACAGGGAAGGGGCCTGGAAACACCATATATTTT.

The chain employs TRBV5-4 and TRBJ2-1, with D possibly being TRBD2 (6 bases). Trimming removed 4 bases at V and 4 bases at J, with 18 bases between. The CDR3 sequence is 16 residues long. Germline values: CDR1 SGHNT, CDR2 YYREEE (reference sequence). The CDR3 DNA sequence: TGTGCCAGCAGCGGCCCGGGACTCTCTTCATACAATGAGCAGTTCTTC. The encoded protein is CASSGPGLSSYNEQFF.

The chain has TRBV2 and TRBJ2-1; D may be TRBD1 (6 bases). The V end lost 5 bases, the J end lost 0 bases, and 14 bases lay between the germline ends. Germline V gives CDR1 SNHLY, CDR2 FYNNEI. CDR3 length: 16 residues. For the CDR3, the DNA is TGTGCCAGCAGTATTTTTGGGGGCCCCTCCTACAATGAGCAGTTCTTC. Amino acid sequence: CASSIFGGPSYNEQFF.

The rearrangement links TRBV11-2 to TRBJ1-6; no clear D. CDR3 length: 13 residues. Trimming took off 1 base at V and 7 bases at J, with 5 bases between the two ends. Germline lookup yields CDR1 SGHAT and CDR2 FQNNGV. This chain's CDR3 is CASSLVENSPLHF. The CDR3 DNA reads as TGTGCCAGCAGCTTAGTAGAGAATTCACCCCTCCACTTT.

This clone was recorded once. The rearrangement links TRBV27 to TRBJ1-6; D perhaps matches TRBD1 (5 bases). CDR1 and CDR2 (germline): MNHEY, SMNVEV (reference sequence). The CDR3 extends over 15 amino acids. V lost 5 bases and J lost 4, with 12 bases in between. The CDR3 sequence: CASSPRERYNSPLHF. DNA for the CDR3: TGTGCCAGCAGTCCCAGGGAACGTTATAATTCACCCCTCCACTTT.

V gene TRBV6-5 combines with J gene TRBJ2-3; D unclear. This CDR3 region has 14 residues. Trimming removed 5 bases at V and 0 bases at J, with 9 bases between. In germline, CDR1 is MNHEY, CDR2 SVGAGI. CDR3 amino acids: CASSTSRSTDTQYF. The CDR3 DNA is TGTGCCAGCAGTACGTCTAGGAGCACAGATACGCAGTATTTT.

The V call is TRBV14, the J call TRBJ2-1, with 9 positions matching TRBD1. There are 17 residues in the CDR3. Germline CDR1 and CDR2: SGHDN and FVKESK. V shed 4 bases and J 6 bases; nucleotides not matched to a gene: 13. CDR3 amino acids: CASSPFPGQGFSNEQFF. Here the CDR3 DNA reads TGTGCCAGCAGCCCCTTCCCGGGACAGGGCTTTAGCAATGAGCAGTTCTTC.

The genes are TRBV7-9 and TRBJ2-7, with a tentative D call TRBD2 (6 bases). The germline V and J ends were trimmed by 3 bases and 4 bases, with 10 bases remaining between them. Per the germline V gene, CDR1 is SEHNR and CDR2 is FQNEAQ (reference sequence). The CDR3 is 13 amino acids. The CDR3 sequence: CASSLGGGYEQYF. The CDR3 coding sequence is TGTGCCAGCAGCTTGGGGGGTGGGTACGAGCAGTACTTC.

This clone was counted a few times. The CDR3 sequence: CASSPPLRGGLETQYF. CDR3 coding DNA: TGTGCCAGTAGTCCCCCCTTGCGGGGGGGCCTGGAGACCCAGTACTTC. The genes are TRBV19 and TRBJ2-5, with 9 bases aligning to TRBD2. Germline-derived CDR1 and CDR2 are LNHDA and SQIVND (reference sequence). Unmatched junction bases numbered 12, after V lost 5 bases and J lost 5 bases. The CDR3 has 16 amino acids.

The chain couples TRBV30 to TRBJ1-2; D not certain. The germline V gene encodes CDR1 GTSNPN and CDR2 SVGIG (reference sequence). The length of the CDR3 is 13 residues. Trimming took off 3 bases at V and 4 bases at J, with 12 bases between the two ends. CDR3 nucleotide sequence: TGTGCCTGGAGCCCAAGACTTTCCTATGGCTACACCTTC. Encoded protein: CAWSPRLSYGYTF.

This chain joins TRBV6-5 and TRBJ2-5, with D possibly TRBD1 on 5 matching bases. Germline V gene sequence: CDR1 MNHEY, CDR2 SVGAGI. CDR3 size: 12 residues. V lost 8 bases, J lost 2 bases, and 9 bases lay in between. The CDR3: CASGAAQETQYF. The CDR3, as DNA: TGTGCCAGCGGGGCAGCACAAGAGACCCAGTACTTC.

This clone was detected only once. The gene calls are TRBV11-2 and TRBJ1-6; D is possibly TRBD1 (5 bases). V was shortened by 5 bases and J by 9 bases, with 17 bases between the two germline ends. This CDR3 is 15 amino acids long. CDR1 and CDR2 from the germline V gene are SGHAT and FQNNGV. The DNA of the CDR3 is TGTGCCAGCAGCCGAAGGGGTTCCGGAAGTTCACCCCTCCACTTT. Amino acids: CASSRRGSGSSPLHF.

This clone appeared once. The chain uses TRBV12-3 or TRBV12-4 and TRBJ1-2; D gene unclear. V lost 6 bases and J lost 4, with 12 bases in between. The CDR3 spans 13 residues. CDR3 protein: CASRTARSYGYTF. In DNA, the CDR3 is TGTGCCAGCAGAACCGCCCGGAGCTATGGCTACACCTTC.

The rearrangement joins TRBV28 to TRBJ2-6; 12 bases are shared with TRBD2. The CDR3 runs 19 residues. The germline V gene encodes CDR1 MDHEN and CDR2 SYDVKM. The ends lost 6 bases at V and 0 bases at J; junction bases unmatched: 9. CDR3 in amino acids: CASRELGTSGLSGANVLTF. The CDR3 bases are TGTGCCAGCAGGGAACTTGGGACTAGCGGGCTCTCTGGGGCCAACGTCCTGACTTTC.

The V and J genes are TRBV6-1 and TRBJ2-7, with TRBD2 as a possible D gene (5 bases). The CDR3 loop spans 14 amino acids. V gave up 2 bases and J gave up 6 bases, with 14 bases separating them. Germline V gives CDR1 MNHNS, CDR2 SASEGT. The CDR3 loop reads CASSETYRGSEQYF. In nucleotides, the CDR3 is TGTGCCAGCAGTGAAACCTATCGGGGTTCCGAGCAGTACTTC.

The V gene is TRBV18, the J gene TRBJ2-3, with D possibly being TRBD1 (5 bases). Trimming left V 5 bases short and J 2 bases short, with 14 bases between. In germline, CDR1 is KGHSH, CDR2 LQKENI. The CDR3 runs to 15 residues. The CDR3, as DNA: TGTGCCAGCTCAACGACAGAAATCTTCACAGATACGCAGTATTTT. It encodes CASSTTEIFTDTQYF. The whole variable domain, remainder taken from reference TRBV18 and TRBJ2-3, is NAGVMQNPRHLVRRRGQEARLRCSPMKGHSHVYWYRQLPEEGLKFMVYLQKENIIDESGMPKERFSAEFPKEGPSILRIQQVVRGDSAAYFCASSTTEIFTDTQYFGPGTRLTVL.

About this clone: At one end, the junction sequence differs from germline, possibly due to a read error. The rearrangement uses TRBV11-2 and TRBJ1-2; D not resolved. Germline V gives CDR1 SGHAT, CDR2 FQNNGV. The CDR3 loop spans 12 amino acids. This chain's CDR3 is CASSEFDYGYTF. For the CDR3, the DNA is TGTGCCAGCAGCGAGTTCGACTACGGCTACACCTTC.

Regarding this clone: At the DNA level, this CDR3 is encoded by other sequences in the same sample as well. This chain links TRBV5-1 with TRBJ1-1; D is undetermined. The V end lost 0 bases, the J end lost 1 base, and 4 bases lay between the germline ends. The CDR3 totals 13 residues. CDR1 is SGHRS and CDR2 is YFSETQ in the germline V gene. The CDR3 DNA reads TGCGCCAGCAGCTTGGCGGGGAACACTGAAGCTTTCTTT. Protein sequence: CASSLAGNTEAFF.

In this sample, this clone turned up once. At one boundary the junction diverges from the germline segment, which might be a read error. This chain joins TRBV19 and TRBJ2-7; the match to TRBD2 covers 11 bases. Germline assignment: CDR1 LNHDA and CDR2 SQIVND (reference sequence). This CDR3 has 16 amino acids. DNA of the CDR3: TGTGCCAGTAGTCAAATGGGGGGACTAGCGGCTACCACCCAAGACTTC. Amino acid sequence: CASSQMGGLAATTQDF.